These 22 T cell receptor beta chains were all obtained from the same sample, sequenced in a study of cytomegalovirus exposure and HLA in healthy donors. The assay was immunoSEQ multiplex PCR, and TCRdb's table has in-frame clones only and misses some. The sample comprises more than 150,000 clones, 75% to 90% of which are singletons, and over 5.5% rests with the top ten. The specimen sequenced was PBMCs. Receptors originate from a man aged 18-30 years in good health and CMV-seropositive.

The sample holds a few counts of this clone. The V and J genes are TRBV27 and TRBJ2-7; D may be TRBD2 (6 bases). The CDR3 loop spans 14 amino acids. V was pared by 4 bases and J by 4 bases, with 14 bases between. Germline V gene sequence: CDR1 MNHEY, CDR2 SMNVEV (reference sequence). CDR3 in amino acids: CASSWDSTWYEQYF. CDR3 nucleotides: TGTGCCAGCAGTTGGGACTCCACCTGGTACGAGCAGTACTTC.

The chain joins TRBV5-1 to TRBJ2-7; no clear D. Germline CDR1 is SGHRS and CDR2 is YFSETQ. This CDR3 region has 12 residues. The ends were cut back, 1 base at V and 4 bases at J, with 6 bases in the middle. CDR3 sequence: CASSLTDYEQYF. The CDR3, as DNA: TGCGCCAGCAGCTTGACAGATTACGAGCAGTACTTC.

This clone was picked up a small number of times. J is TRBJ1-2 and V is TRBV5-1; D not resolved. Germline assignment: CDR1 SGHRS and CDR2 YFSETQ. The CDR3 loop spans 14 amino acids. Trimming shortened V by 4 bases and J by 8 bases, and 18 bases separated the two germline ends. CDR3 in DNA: TGCGCCAGCAGCACGCACGTCGGGTCCCTGGGCTACACCTTC. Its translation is CASSTHVGSLGYTF. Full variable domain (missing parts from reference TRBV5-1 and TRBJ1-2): KAGVTQTPRYLIKTRGQQVTLSCSPISGHRSVSWYQQTPGQGLQFLFEYFSETQRNKGNFPGRFSGRQFSNSRSEMNVSTLELGDSALYLCASSTHVGSLGYTFGSGTRLTVV.

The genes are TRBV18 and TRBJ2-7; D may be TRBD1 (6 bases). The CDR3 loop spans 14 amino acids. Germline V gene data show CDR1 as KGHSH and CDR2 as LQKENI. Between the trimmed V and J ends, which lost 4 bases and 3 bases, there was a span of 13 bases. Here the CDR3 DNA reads TGTGCCAGCTCACGTATAGGGACAAGCTACGAGCAGTACTTC. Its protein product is CASSRIGTSYEQYF.

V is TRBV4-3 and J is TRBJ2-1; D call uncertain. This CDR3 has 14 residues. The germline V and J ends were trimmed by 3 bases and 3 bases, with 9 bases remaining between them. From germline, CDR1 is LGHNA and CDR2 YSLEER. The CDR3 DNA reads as TGCGCCAGCAGCCATAAGCGAGGCTACAATGAGCAGTTCTTC. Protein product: CASSHKRGYNEQFF.

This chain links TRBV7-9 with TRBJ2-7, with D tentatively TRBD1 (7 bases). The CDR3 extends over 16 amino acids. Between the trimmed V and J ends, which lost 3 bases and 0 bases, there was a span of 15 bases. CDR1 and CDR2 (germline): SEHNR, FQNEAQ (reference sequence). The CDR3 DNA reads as TGTGCCAGCAGCTTGCAGGGACAGACTAGCTCCTACGAGCAGTACTTC. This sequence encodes CASSLQGQTSSYEQYF. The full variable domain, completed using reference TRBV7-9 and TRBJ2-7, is DTGVSQNPRHKITKRGQNVTFRCDPISEHNRLYWYRQTLGQGPEFLTYFQNEAQLEKSRLLSDRFSAERPKGSFSTLEIQRTEQGDSAMYLCASSLQGQTSSYEQYFGPGTRLTVT.

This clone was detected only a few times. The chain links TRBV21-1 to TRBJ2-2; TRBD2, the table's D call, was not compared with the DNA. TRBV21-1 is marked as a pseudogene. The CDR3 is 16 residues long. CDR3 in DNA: TGTGCCAGCCTTCCAAGGGGGGGGAGGGACACCGGGGAGCTGTTTTTT. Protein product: CASLPRGGRDTGELFF.

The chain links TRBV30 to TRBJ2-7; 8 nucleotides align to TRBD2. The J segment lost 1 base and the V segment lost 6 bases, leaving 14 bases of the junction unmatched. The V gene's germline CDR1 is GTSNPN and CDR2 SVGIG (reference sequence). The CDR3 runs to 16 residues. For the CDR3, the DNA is TGTGCCTGTACAGCCCCGGGGGGGGTTTTTTCCTACGAGCAGTACTTC. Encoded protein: CACTAPGGVFSYEQYF.

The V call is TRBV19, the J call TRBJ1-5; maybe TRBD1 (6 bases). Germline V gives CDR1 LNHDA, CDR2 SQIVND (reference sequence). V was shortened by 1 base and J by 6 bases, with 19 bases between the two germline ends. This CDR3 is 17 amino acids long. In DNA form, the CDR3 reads TGTGCCAGTAGTATAGGATCTCGGCAGGGGTTTAGTCAGCCCCAGCATTTT. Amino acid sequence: CASSIGSRQGFSQPQHF.

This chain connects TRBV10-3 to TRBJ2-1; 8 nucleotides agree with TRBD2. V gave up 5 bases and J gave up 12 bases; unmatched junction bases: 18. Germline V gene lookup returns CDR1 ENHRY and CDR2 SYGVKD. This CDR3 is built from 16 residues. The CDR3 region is CAISRGGLGGNDRQFF. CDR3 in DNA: TGTGCCATCAGTCGGGGGGGACTAGGAGGGAATGATAGGCAGTTCTTC.

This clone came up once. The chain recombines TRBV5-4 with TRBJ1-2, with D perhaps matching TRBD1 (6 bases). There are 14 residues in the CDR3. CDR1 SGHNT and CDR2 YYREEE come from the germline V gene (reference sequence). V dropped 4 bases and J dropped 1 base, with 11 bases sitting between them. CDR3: CASSPRTDNYGYTF. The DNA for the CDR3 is TGTGCCAGCAGCCCGCGGACAGATAACTATGGCTACACCTTC.

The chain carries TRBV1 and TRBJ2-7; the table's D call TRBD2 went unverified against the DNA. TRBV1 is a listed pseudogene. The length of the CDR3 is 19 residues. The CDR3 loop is CTSSQTFETSGRSPYEQYF. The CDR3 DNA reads TGCACCAGCAGCCAAACATTTGAGACTAGCGGGAGGTCCCCCTACGAGCAGTACTTC.

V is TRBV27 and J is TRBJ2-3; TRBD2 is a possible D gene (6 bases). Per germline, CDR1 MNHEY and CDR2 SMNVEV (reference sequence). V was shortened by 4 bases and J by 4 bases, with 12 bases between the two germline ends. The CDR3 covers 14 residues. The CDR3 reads CASSYGGVADTQYF. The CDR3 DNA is TGTGCCAGCAGTTATGGAGGGGTAGCAGATACGCAGTATTTT.

The CDR3 nucleotides are TGTGCCAGCAGTGAATCTGGGCACCCCCAAGAGACCCAGTACTTC. Protein: CASSESGHPQETQYF. V and J are TRBV2 and TRBJ2-5; D gene unclear. Looked up from germline, CDR1 is SNHLY and CDR2 is FYNNEI. With 2 bases removed from V and 1 base from J, the gap between germline ends came to 11 bases. The CDR3 is 15 residues long.

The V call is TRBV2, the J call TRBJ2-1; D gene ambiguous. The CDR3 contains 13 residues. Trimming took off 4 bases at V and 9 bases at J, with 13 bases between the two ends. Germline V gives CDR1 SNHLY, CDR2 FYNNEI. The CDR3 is CASSVALGIEQFF. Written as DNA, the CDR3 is TGTGCCAGCAGTGTGGCTCTGGGCATTGAGCAGTTCTTC.

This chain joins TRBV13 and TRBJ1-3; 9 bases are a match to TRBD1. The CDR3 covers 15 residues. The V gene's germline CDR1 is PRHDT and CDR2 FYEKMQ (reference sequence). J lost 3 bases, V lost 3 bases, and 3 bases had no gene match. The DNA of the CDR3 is TGTGCCAGCAGCTTCGGGACAGGGCATGGAAACACCATATATTTT. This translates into CASSFGTGHGNTIYF. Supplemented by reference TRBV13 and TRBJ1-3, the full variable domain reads AAGVIQSPRHLIKEKRETATLKCYPIPRHDTVYWYQQGPGQDPQFLISFYEKMQSDKGSIPDRFSAQQFSDYHSELNMSSLELGDSALYFCASSFGTGHGNTIYFGEGSWLTVV.

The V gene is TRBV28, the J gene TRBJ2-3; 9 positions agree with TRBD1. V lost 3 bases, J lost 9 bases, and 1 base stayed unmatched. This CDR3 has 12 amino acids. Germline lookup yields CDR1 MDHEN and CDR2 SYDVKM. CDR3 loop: CASSFGQGTQYF. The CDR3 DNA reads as TGTGCCAGCAGTTTCGGACAGGGGACGCAGTATTTT.

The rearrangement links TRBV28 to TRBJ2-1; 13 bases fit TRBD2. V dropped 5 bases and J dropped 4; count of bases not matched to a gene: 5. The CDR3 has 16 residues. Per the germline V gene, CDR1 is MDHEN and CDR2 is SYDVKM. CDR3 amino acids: CASSVGTSGTYNEQFF. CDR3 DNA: TGTGCCAGCAGTGTAGGGACTAGCGGGACTTACAATGAGCAGTTCTTC.

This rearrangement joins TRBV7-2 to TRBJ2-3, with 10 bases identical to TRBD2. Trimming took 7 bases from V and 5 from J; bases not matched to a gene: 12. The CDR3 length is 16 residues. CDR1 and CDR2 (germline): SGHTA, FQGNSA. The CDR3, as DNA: TGTGCCAGCACCCTAGACCCGGCTAGCGGGAGAGATACGCAGTATTTT. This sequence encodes CASTLDPASGRDTQYF.

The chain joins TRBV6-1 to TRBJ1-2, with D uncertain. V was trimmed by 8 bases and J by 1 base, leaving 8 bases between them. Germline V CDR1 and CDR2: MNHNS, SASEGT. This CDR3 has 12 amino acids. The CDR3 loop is CASEGDNYGYTF. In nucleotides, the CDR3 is TGTGCCAGCGAAGGAGATAACTATGGCTACACCTTC.

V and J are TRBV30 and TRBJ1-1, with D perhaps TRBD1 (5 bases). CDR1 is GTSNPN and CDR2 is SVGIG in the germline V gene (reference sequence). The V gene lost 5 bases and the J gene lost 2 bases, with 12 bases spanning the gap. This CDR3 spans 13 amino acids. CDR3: CAWQQEINTEAFF. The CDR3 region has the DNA TGTGCCTGGCAACAGGAGATCAACACTGAAGCTTTCTTT.

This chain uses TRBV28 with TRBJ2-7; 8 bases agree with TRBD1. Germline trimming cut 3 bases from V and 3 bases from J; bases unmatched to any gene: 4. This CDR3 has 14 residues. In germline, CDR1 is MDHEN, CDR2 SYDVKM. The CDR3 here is CASSFRQGNYEQYF. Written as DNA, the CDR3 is TGTGCCAGCAGTTTTCGACAGGGGAACTACGAGCAGTACTTC.